A single sample gave rise to the 30 T cell receptor beta chains below, sequenced in a study of blood T cell repertoires in COVID-19. Libraries were prepared by immunoSEQ multiplex PCR; TCRdb keeps only in-frame clonotypes and omits some of them. This sample carries 150,000 to 200,000 clones, roughly four fifths of them seen once, and the ten largest clones take approximately 10%. Sample: peripheral blood. Receptors were obtained from a human donor in a cohort sampled during active COVID-19.

The genes are TRBV29-1 and TRBJ2-2; D is uncertain. The V gene's germline CDR1 is SQVTM and CDR2 ANQGSEA. Trimming removed 4 bases from V and 5 bases from J, with 8 bases in between. The CDR3 spans 12 residues. Here the CDR3 reads CSVVKHTGELFF. DNA for the CDR3: TGCAGCGTTGTCAAGCATACCGGGGAGCTGTTTTTT.

Here the CDR3 reads CASGLRGTGPNTIYF. The CDR3 region has the DNA TGTGCTAGTGGTTTGAGGGGGACAGGACCAAACACCATATATTTT. The chain links TRBV12-5 to TRBJ1-3, with 8 bases lining up with TRBD1. V was pared by 2 bases and J by 6 bases, with 6 bases of the junction left unmatched. Germline V gene lookup returns CDR1 LGHNT and CDR2 FRNRAP. The CDR3 runs to 15 residues.

V is TRBV25-1 and J is TRBJ1-1; a possible D gene is TRBD1 (6 bases). Germline loops: CDR1 MGHDK, CDR2 SYGVNS. The CDR3 has 14 residues. V dropped 6 bases and J dropped 2 bases, with 13 bases sitting between them. CDR3 DNA sequence: TGTGCCAGCAGGGCAACAGGGTTTAACACTGAAGCTTTCTTT. Translating gives CASRATGFNTEAFF.

The chain is built from TRBV29-1 and TRBJ2-5; 7 positions agree with TRBD1. J gave up 5 bases and V 6 bases, and 9 bases lay outside the gene matches. The germline V gene encodes CDR1 SQVTM and CDR2 ANQGSEA. CDR3 length: 13 residues. The CDR3 loop reads CSVLPGQPETQYF. In nucleotides, the CDR3 is TGCAGCGTCCTCCCGGGACAGCCCGAGACCCAGTACTTC.

This clone was seen just once. The chain combines TRBV25-1 with TRBJ1-4, with D possibly TRBD1 on 5 matching bases. This CDR3 is built from 13 residues. Germline assignment: CDR1 MGHDK and CDR2 SYGVNS. V gave up 2 bases and J gave up 6 bases, with 7 bases separating them. The DNA for the CDR3 is TGTGCCAGCAGTGAAATCAGGGATGAAAAACTGTTTTTT. Translation gives CASSEIRDEKLFF. The full variable domain, completed using reference TRBV25-1 and TRBJ1-4, is EADIYQTPRYLVIGTGKKITLECSQTMGHDKMYWYQQDPGMELHLIHYSYGVNSTEKGDLSSESTVSRIRTEHFPLTLESARPSHTSQYLCASSEIRDEKLFFGSGTQLSVL.

The J gene is TRBJ2-2, the V gene TRBV7-2; D remains ambiguous. CDR3 length: 13 residues. In germline, CDR1 is SGHTA, CDR2 FQGNSA. V was trimmed by 1 base and J by 3 bases, leaving 3 bases between them. The CDR3 spells CASSLGDTGELFF. In DNA form, the CDR3 reads TGTGCCAGCAGCTTAGGCGACACCGGGGAGCTGTTTTTT.

The V call is TRBV11-2, the J call TRBJ2-1, with D possibly TRBD2 on 7 matching bases. Germline lookup yields CDR1 SGHAT and CDR2 FQNNGV. CDR3 length: 15 amino acids. Trimming took off 1 base at V and 4 bases at J, with 11 bases between the two ends. CDR3 in DNA: TGTGCCAGCAGCTTAGTTCGGGGGGCGTACAATGAGCAGTTCTTC. This translates into CASSLVRGAYNEQFF.

This chain uses TRBV7-2 with TRBJ2-7; D uncertain. Germline-derived CDR1 and CDR2 are SGHTA and FQGNSA. The CDR3 has 13 residues. The ends were cut back, 3 bases at V and 4 bases at J, with 10 bases in the middle. This CDR3 reads CASSFATDYEQYF. CDR3 coding DNA: TGTGCCAGCAGCTTTGCTACCGATTACGAGCAGTACTTC.

The J gene is TRBJ2-1, the V gene TRBV4-3; no clear D. Germline V gene sequence: CDR1 LGHNA, CDR2 YSLEER. CDR3 length equals 15 residues. Deletions cut 0 bases from V and 4 bases from J, with 10 bases between. The DNA for the CDR3 is TGCGCCAGCAGCCAAGAGTACAGTTTATACAATGAGCAGTTCTTC. It is translated as CASSQEYSLYNEQFF.

This clone was counted once. This rearrangement joins TRBV7-9 to TRBJ2-7; 10 positions agree with TRBD2. Germline V lookup: CDR1 SEHNR, CDR2 FQNEAQ (reference sequence). J lost 2 bases, V lost 4 bases, and 5 bases had no gene match. The CDR3 covers 15 residues. This chain's CDR3 is CASSSLAGGTYEQYF. CDR3 in DNA: TGTGCCAGCAGCTCCTTAGCGGGAGGAACCTACGAGCAGTACTTC.

This chain joins TRBV6-5 and TRBJ2-1, with D perhaps matching TRBD1 (6 bases). Germline V gene sequence: CDR1 MNHEY, CDR2 SVGAGI. The CDR3 has 15 amino acids. Between the trimmed V and J ends, which lost 7 bases and 3 bases, there was a span of 16 bases. The CDR3 region is CASINRAGRYNEQFF. As DNA, the CDR3 is TGTGCCAGCATCAACAGGGCAGGGCGCTACAATGAGCAGTTCTTC.

The chain recombines TRBV5-5 with TRBJ1-2; D possibly corresponds to TRBD1 (6 bases). In germline, CDR1 is SGHKS, CDR2 YYEKEE (reference sequence). V was cut by 4 bases and J by 4 bases, with 14 bases left in between. The CDR3 consists of 14 residues. CDR3 loop: CASSGNGQIYGYTF. CDR3 bases: TGTGCCAGCAGCGGGAACGGACAGATCTATGGCTACACCTTC.

V and J are TRBV6-6 and TRBJ1-2, with 7 bases that match TRBD1. The CDR3 totals 15 residues. J gave up 6 bases and V 2 bases, and 9 bases lay outside the gene matches. Germline loops: CDR1 MNHNY, CDR2 SVGAGI (reference sequence). The CDR3 loop reads CASSYTQTGANGYTF. As DNA, the CDR3 is TGTGCCAGCAGTTACACCCAAACAGGGGCCAATGGCTACACCTTC.

The rearrangement uses TRBV11-2 and TRBJ1-6, with a tentative D call TRBD1 (5 bases). The CDR3 loop spans 15 amino acids. With 0 bases removed from V and 5 bases from J, the gap between germline ends came to 8 bases. Germline V lookup: CDR1 SGHAT, CDR2 FQNNGV. The CDR3 DNA sequence: TGTGCCAGCAGCTTAGAAGCGACAGATAATTCACCCCTCCACTTT. This gives the protein CASSLEATDNSPLHF.

The V call is TRBV11-3, the J call TRBJ2-3; D possibly corresponds to TRBD2 (5 bases). V lost 1 base and J 4 bases, leaving 12 bases between the germline ends. Germline-derived CDR1 and CDR2 are SGHNT and YENEEA. The CDR3 has 15 amino acids. Here the CDR3 DNA reads TGTGCCAGCAGCTTAGGAAGCGACGGGGCAGATACGCAGTATTTT. Translating it yields CASSLGSDGADTQYF.

The chain has TRBV5-4 and TRBJ1-6, with 7 bases fitting TRBD1. The CDR3 spans 14 residues. The V segment lost 4 bases and the J segment 6 bases; nucleotides outside the gene matches: 4. Germline CDR1 is SGHNT and CDR2 is YYREEE (reference sequence). The CDR3 DNA follows: TGTGCCAGCAGCGCGGGACAGCTTAATTCACCCCTCCACTTT. Protein: CASSAGQLNSPLHF.

This clone has a count of ten or more. The gene calls are TRBV27 and TRBJ2-2, with 8 nucleotides matching TRBD1. CDR3 length: 17 residues. V was pared by 3 bases and J by 3 bases, with 9 bases of the junction left unmatched. Germline V gene sequence: CDR1 MNHEY, CDR2 SMNVEV (reference sequence). CDR3 region: CASSLSRGQEDTGELFF. In DNA, the CDR3 is TGTGCCAGCAGTTTGAGCAGGGGGCAGGAAGACACCGGGGAGCTGTTTTTT.

The V and J genes are TRBV5-8 and TRBJ1-6; D gene uncertain. Germline CDR1 SGHTS, CDR2 YDEGEE. The V end was cut by 6 bases, the J end by 4 bases, with 11 bases between. The CDR3 length is 14 residues. The CDR3 is CASTSGQYNSPLHF. In nucleotides, the CDR3 is TGTGCCAGCACCTCTGGGCAGTATAATTCACCCCTCCACTTT.

CDR3 residues: CASSPGQYGYGYTF. CDR3 DNA sequence: TGTGCCAGCTCACCAGGGCAGTACGGCTATGGCTACACCTTC. The chain recombines TRBV18 with TRBJ1-2; D not certain. The germline gives CDR1 KGHSH, CDR2 LQKENI. V lost 2 bases, J lost 4 bases, and 11 bases lay in between. This CDR3 has 14 amino acids.

The chain links TRBV7-3 to TRBJ2-1; 8 bases fit TRBD2. The V segment lost 5 bases and the J segment 7 bases; nucleotides outside the gene matches: 10. This CDR3 is 15 amino acids long. Germline-derived CDR1 and CDR2 are SGHTA and FQGTGA. This CDR3 reads CASSLLLAARNEQFF. The CDR3 DNA sequence: TGTGCCAGCAGCCTATTACTAGCGGCCAGAAATGAGCAGTTCTTC.

In its sample, this clone was seen once. The chain links TRBV30 to TRBJ2-7; no firm D call. The V gene lost 5 bases and the J gene lost 6 bases, with 11 bases spanning the gap. CDR3 length equals 11 residues. The germline CDR1 and CDR2 sequences are GTSNPN and SVGIG (reference sequence). The CDR3 loop reads CAWATAGEQYF. The CDR3 bases are TGTGCCTGGGCGACGGCAGGCGAGCAGTACTTC.

The chain carries TRBV19 and TRBJ1-1, with 7 bases fitting TRBD1. V dropped 2 bases and J dropped 0; count of bases not matched to a gene: 12. The CDR3 is 18 amino acids. CDR1 is LNHDA and CDR2 is SQIVND in the germline V gene (reference sequence). CDR3 sequence: CASSIPGQRALVNTEAFF. CDR3 sequence (DNA): TGTGCCAGTAGTATACCGGGACAGAGGGCGTTAGTGAACACTGAAGCTTTCTTT.

This chain links TRBV7-9 with TRBJ2-3; TRBD2 aligns across 12 bases. The CDR3 consists of 16 residues. Germline loops: CDR1 SEHNR, CDR2 FQNEAQ (reference sequence). J lost 2 bases, V lost 4 bases, and 4 bases had no gene match. The chain's CDR3 is CASSSWTSGATDTQYF. CDR3 in DNA: TGTGCCAGCAGCTCTTGGACTAGCGGGGCCACAGATACGCAGTATTTT.

This clone was counted a single time. The genes are TRBV5-4 and TRBJ1-1; D unresolved. Germline CDR1 SGHNT, CDR2 YYREEE (reference sequence). V shed 0 bases and J shed 2 bases, with 8 bases lying between them. The CDR3 has 14 residues. The CDR3 region has the DNA TGTGCCAGCAGCTTGGCTCAGGTCAACACTGAAGCTTTCTTT. Translated, it gives CASSLAQVNTEAFF.

Here the CDR3 reads CASGRGGGQETQYF. The CDR3 DNA reads TGTGCTAGTGGCCGCGGGGGGGGTCAGGAGACCCAGTACTTC. The chain combines TRBV12-5 with TRBJ2-5; TRBD2 matches at 9 bases. Germline V CDR1 and CDR2: LGHNT, FRNRAP. The V segment lost 6 bases and the J segment 5 bases; nucleotides outside the gene matches: 7. CDR3 length: 14 amino acids. Supplemented by reference TRBV12-5 and TRBJ2-5, the full variable domain reads DARVTQTPRHKVTEMGQEVTMRCQPILGHNTVFWYRQTMMQGLELLAYFRNRAPLDDSGMPKDRFSAEMPDATLATLKIQPSEPRDSAVYFCASGRGGGQETQYFGPGTRLLVL.

This clone has a single count. V gene TRBV6-5 combines with J gene TRBJ1-2; 7 nucleotides match TRBD1. The CDR3 sequence is 15 residues long. Losses at the gene ends were 6 bases for V and 8 bases for J; bases not matched to a gene: 15. The germline CDR1 and CDR2 sequences are MNHEY and SVGAGI. CDR3 DNA sequence: TGTGCCAGCAGATATACAGGGGAGGTAGTGAAGGGCTACACCTTC. It encodes CASRYTGEVVKGYTF.

V usage is TRBV20-1 and J usage is TRBJ2-5; D might be TRBD1 (5 bases). CDR1 and CDR2 from the germline V gene are DFQATT and SNEGSKA (reference sequence). V shed 7 bases and J shed 5 bases, with 11 bases lying between them. CDR3 length: 11 residues. CDR3: CSGRGAETQYF. The CDR3 nucleotides are TGCAGTGGTAGGGGCGCGGAGACCCAGTACTTC.

The chain links TRBV9 to TRBJ1-4; D unresolved. CDR3 size: 14 residues. Between the trimmed V and J ends, which lost 3 bases and 0 bases, there was a span of 6 bases. CDR1 is SGDLS, CDR2 YYNGEE, per germline. The DNA for the CDR3 is TGTGCCAGCAGCGCCACGGCAACTAATGAAAAACTGTTTTTT. Its translation is CASSATATNEKLFF.

The chain couples TRBV24-1 to TRBJ1-5, with TRBD1 matching 7 bases. The J segment lost 2 bases and the V segment lost 3 bases, leaving 3 bases of the junction unmatched. CDR1 is KGHDR, CDR2 SFDVKD, per germline. The CDR3 is 15 residues long. CDR3 region: CATSDTGDRNQPQHF. The CDR3 DNA reads as TGTGCCACCAGTGATACAGGGGACCGCAATCAGCCCCAGCATTTT.

This clone was seen a handful of times. The rearrangement uses TRBV4-3 and TRBJ2-4; D possibly corresponds to TRBD2 (7 bases). This CDR3 spans 17 amino acids. V gave up 0 bases and J gave up 2 bases, with 14 bases separating them. CDR1 is LGHNA and CDR2 is YSLEER in the germline V gene. The CDR3 region has the DNA TGCGCCAGCAGCCAAGAGGGGGGGGCCTATCCCAAAAACATTCAGTACTTC. Translation gives CASSQEGGAYPKNIQYF.